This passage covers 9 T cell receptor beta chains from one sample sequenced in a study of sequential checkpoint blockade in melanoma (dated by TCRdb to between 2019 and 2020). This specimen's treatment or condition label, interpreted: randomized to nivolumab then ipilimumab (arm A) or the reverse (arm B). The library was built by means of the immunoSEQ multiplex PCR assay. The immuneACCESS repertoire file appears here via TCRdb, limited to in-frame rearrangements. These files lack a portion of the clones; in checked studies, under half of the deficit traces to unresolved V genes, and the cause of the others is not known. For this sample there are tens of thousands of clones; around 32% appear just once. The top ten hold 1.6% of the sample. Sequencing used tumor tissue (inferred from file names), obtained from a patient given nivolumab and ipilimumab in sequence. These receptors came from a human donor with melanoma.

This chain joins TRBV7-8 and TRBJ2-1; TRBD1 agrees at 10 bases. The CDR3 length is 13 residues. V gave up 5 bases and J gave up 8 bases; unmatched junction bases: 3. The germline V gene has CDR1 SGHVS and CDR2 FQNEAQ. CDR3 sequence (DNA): TGTGCCAGCAGCCCGGACAGGGGGTATGAGCAGTTCTTC. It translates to CASSPDRGYEQFF.

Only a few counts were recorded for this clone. The CDR3 DNA is TGTGCCAGCAGTCTTACGTGGGGGACTGAAGCTTTCTTT. Its protein product is CASSLTWGTEAFF. The chain has TRBV6-8 and TRBJ1-1; a weak D match, TRBD1 (5 bases). This CDR3 has 13 residues. In germline, CDR1 is MNHGY, CDR2 SAAAGT. V lost 5 bases and J 5 bases, leaving 12 bases between the germline ends.

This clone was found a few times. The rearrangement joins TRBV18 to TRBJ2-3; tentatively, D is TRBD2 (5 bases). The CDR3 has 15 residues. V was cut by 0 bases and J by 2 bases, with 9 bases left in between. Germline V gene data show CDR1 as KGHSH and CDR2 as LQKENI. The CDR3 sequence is CASSPPAGATDTQYF. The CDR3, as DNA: TGTGCCAGCTCACCACCGGCGGGTGCCACAGATACGCAGTATTTT.

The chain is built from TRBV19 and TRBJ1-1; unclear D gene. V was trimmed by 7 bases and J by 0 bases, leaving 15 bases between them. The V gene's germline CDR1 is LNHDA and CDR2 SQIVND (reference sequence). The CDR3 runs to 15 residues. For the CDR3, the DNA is TGTGCCAGTACTTTGGCGGGTGTCATGAACACTGAAGCTTTCTTT. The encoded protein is CASTLAGVMNTEAFF.

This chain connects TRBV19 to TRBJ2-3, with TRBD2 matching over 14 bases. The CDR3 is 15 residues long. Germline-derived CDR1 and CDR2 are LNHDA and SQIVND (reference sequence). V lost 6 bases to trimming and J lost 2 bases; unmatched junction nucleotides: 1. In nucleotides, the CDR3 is TGTGCCAGTAGGACTAGCGGGGGGGACACAGATACGCAGTATTTT. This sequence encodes CASRTSGGDTDTQYF.

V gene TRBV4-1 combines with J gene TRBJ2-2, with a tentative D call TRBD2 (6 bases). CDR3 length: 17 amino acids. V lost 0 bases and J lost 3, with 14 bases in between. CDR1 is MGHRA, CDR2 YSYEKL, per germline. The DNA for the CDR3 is TGCGCCAGCAGCCAAGATGGCGGGGCAGGTCACACCGGGGAGCTGTTTTTT. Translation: CASSQDGGAGHTGELFF.

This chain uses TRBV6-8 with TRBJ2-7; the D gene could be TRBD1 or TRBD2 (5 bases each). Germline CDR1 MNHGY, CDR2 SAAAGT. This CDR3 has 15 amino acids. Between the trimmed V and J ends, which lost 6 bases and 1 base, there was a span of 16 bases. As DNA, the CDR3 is TGTGCCAGCAGCCCCGGGGCCGGACCTTCCTACGAGCAGTACTTC. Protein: CASSPGAGPSYEQYF.

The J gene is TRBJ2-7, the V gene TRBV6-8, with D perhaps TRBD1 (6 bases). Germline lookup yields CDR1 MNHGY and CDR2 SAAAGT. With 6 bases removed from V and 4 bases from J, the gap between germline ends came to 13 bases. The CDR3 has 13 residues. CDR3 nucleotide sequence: TGTGCCAGCAGACGACAGGCGAGGTACGAGCAGTACTTC. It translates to CASRRQARYEQYF.

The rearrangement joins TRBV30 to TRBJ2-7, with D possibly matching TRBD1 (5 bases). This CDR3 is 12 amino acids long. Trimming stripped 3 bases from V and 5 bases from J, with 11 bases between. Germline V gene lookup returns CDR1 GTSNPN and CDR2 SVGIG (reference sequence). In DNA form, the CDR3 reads TGTGCCTGGAGCGCCAGGGAAAACGAGCAGTACTTC. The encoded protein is CAWSARENEQYF.